This T cell receptor beta chain was retrieved from a study of T cell repertoires in cytomegalovirus infection. Study in general: Public TCR beta signatures were indicative of both CMV infection and a matching HLA type. General study findings and limits: Individuals carrying CMV plus the relevant HLA were identified by cumulative frequency of public TCR beta families.

With respect to this clonotype: Its antigen is still unknown.

MiXCR, run by TCRdb on the reads, gives a single entry per CDR3 protein. The profile shows around 530,000 distinct CDR3 sequences, around 27% of them singletons. The CDR3 consists of 13 residues. Trimming removed 2 bases from V and 12 bases from J; junction bases left unmatched: 9. This clonotype was obtained from a human donor in good health (CMV status not recorded). Some clones in this sample may be carry-over from other donors' samples. Sequencing used PBMCs. The chain couples TRBV12-3 or TRBV12-4 to TRBJ2-7; 8 positions match TRBD2. The CDR3 DNA is TGTGCCAGCAGTTTAAAAACCGGACTAGCACGGTACTTC. Translated: CASSLKTGLARYF.